This TCR beta chain was captured in a study of vaccination effects on CD4 cells after COVID-19. Overall study findings and caveats: Early post-infection timepoints were missing from the study, which also had few convalescent patients. Marked clonal contraction of both clone types appeared late after vaccination.

Before any sequencing was done, the ViraFEST assay used viral peptide pools to expand antigen-specific CD4+ T cells. On approximately day 9 of culture, CD4+ T cells were separated out. Nucleocapsid antibodies were negative in the vaccine recipients, who had never had SARS-CoV-2 infection. V was pared by 2 bases and J by 5 bases, with 12 bases between. The V gene's germline CDR1 is LNHDA and CDR2 SQIVND (reference sequence). The CDR3 contains 14 residues. Comment on this clone: The antigen is undetermined.

Profiling relied on immunoSEQ multiplex PCR, and the TCRdb table lists in-frame clones only, not all of them. The sample holds around 83,000 clones, approximately 74% seen once. Sequenced here: CD4+ T cells from PBMCs cultured with HCoV-229E spike peptides, sampled before COVID-19 vaccination. The rearrangement joins TRBV19 to TRBJ2-5; D possibly corresponds to TRBD1 (5 bases). The receptor comes from a human donor who received a COVID-19 vaccine. Here the CDR3 reads CASSIQGRQETQYF. CDR3 bases: TGTGCCAGTAGTATACAGGGTAGGCAGGAGACCCAGTACTTC.